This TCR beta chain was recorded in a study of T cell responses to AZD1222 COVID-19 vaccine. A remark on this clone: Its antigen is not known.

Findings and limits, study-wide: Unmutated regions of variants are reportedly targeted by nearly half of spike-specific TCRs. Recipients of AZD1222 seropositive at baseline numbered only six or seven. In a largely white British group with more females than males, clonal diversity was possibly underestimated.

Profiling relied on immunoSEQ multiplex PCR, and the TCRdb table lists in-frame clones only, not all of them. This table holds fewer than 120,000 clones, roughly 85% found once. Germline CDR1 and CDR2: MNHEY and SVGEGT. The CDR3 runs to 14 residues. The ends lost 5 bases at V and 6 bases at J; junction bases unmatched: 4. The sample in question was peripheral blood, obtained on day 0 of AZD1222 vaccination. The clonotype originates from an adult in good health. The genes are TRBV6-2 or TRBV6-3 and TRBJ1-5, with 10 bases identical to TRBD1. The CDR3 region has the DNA TGTGCCAGCAGTGGGACAGGGGCGGGTCAGCCCCAGCATTTT. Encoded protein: CASSGTGAGQPQHF.